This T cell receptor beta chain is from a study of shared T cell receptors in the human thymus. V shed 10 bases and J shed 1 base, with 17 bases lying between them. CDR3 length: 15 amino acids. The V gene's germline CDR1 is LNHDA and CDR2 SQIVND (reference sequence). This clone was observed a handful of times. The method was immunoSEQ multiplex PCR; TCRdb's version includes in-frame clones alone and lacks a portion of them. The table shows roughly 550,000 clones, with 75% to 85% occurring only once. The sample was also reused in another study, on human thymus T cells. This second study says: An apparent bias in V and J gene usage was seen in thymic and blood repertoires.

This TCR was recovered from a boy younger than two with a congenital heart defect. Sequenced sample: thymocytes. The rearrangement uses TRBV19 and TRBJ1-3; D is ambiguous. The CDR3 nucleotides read TGTGCCACCCTATGGGTCACTAGGTCTGGAAACACCATATATTTT. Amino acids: CATLWVTRSGNTIYF.